What follows are 26 T cell receptor beta chains derived from one specimen sequenced in a study of Ad26.COV2.S vaccination and SARS-CoV-2 variants (dated by TCRdb to 2020 to 2022). The treatment or condition tag for this specimen amounts to: about 20 received Ad26.COV2.S at low or high dose, single or two shots; roughly five received placebo; per-sample allocation not given. Repertoires of vaccine and placebo recipients were sequenced from samples collected on day 63 after the first injection. The library was prepared using the immunoSEQ multiplex PCR assay. The clones in this table, taken by TCRdb from immuneACCESS, are in-frame only. Not every clone is retained; where verified, under half of the shortfall comes from an unresolved V gene, and the cause of the rest is unknown. Here the sample has about 410,000 clones; approximately 86% occur a single time. The ten largest make up roughly 3% of the sample.

Sequenced here: peripheral blood, sampled in a trial of Ad26.COV2.S vaccine versus placebo. The source of these receptors is a person aged 18-65 years who received the Ad26.COV2.S COVID-19 vaccine or a placebo.

The chain uses TRBV6-4 and TRBJ1-2; TRBD1 matches 8 bases. CDR3 length equals 13 residues. Germline CDR1 is MRHNA and CDR2 is SNTAGT. V shed 8 bases and J 4 bases; nucleotides not matched to a gene: 6. The CDR3 DNA sequence: TGTGCCAGCTCTCCGACAGGGGTCTATGGCTACACCTTC. Its translation: CASSPTGVYGYTF.

V is TRBV4-1 and J is TRBJ2-2, with D possibly matching TRBD2 (5 bases). There are 14 residues in the CDR3. V was trimmed by 4 bases and J by 5 bases, leaving 11 bases between them. Germline V gene sequence: CDR1 MGHRA, CDR2 YSYEKL. For the CDR3, the DNA is TGCGCCAGCAGCCTAGGACTCATGACCGGGGAGCTGTTTTTT. Translating it yields CASSLGLMTGELFF.

The chain carries TRBV19 and TRBJ1-3, with D unclear. CDR1 is LNHDA and CDR2 is SQIVND in the germline V gene (reference sequence). V dropped 4 bases and J dropped 0 bases, with 13 bases sitting between them. The CDR3 has 16 amino acids. The CDR3 spells CASSTGSLSSGNTIYF. CDR3 nucleotide sequence: TGTGCCAGTAGTACCGGCAGCTTGAGCTCTGGAAACACCATATATTTT. Supplemented by reference TRBV19 and TRBJ1-3, the full variable domain reads DGGITQSPKYLFRKEGQNVTLSCEQNLNHDAMYWYRQDPGQGLRLIYYSQIVNDFQKGDIAEGYSVSREKKESFPLTVTSAQKNPTAFYLCASSTGSLSSGNTIYFGEGSWLTVV.

This clone was detected only once. V and J are TRBV5-5 and TRBJ2-3; 13 nucleotides agree with TRBD2. CDR3 length: 16 amino acids. From germline, CDR1 is SGHKS and CDR2 YYEKEE (reference sequence). With V trimmed by 3 bases and J by 6 bases, 7 bases remained unmatched. The CDR3 DNA sequence: TGTGCCAGCAGCTCTACTAGCGGGGGGGGACTGGATACGCAGTATTTT. Amino acids: CASSSTSGGGLDTQYF. Drawing the rest from reference TRBV5-5 and TRBJ2-3, the complete variable domain is DAGVTQSPTHLIKTRGQQVTLRCSPISGHKSVSWYQQVLGQGPQFIFQYYEKEERGRGNFPDRFSARQFPNYSSELNVNALLLGDSALYLCASSSTSGGGLDTQYFGPGTRLTVL.

Concerning this clone: Other DNA sequences from this sample encode an identical CDR3 as well. V is TRBV6-5 and J is TRBJ1-5; D is ambiguous. V lost 0 bases and J 4 bases, leaving 7 bases between the germline ends. The CDR3 is made up of 14 amino acids. Germline V gene data show CDR1 as MNHEY and CDR2 as SVGAGI. In DNA form, the CDR3 reads TGTGCCAGCAGTTACTCCCCGGGAAATCAGCCCCAGCATTTT. Amino acid sequence: CASSYSPGNQPQHF.

This chain joins TRBV2 and TRBJ1-2; D not resolved. Between the trimmed V and J ends, which lost 8 bases and 7 bases, there was a span of 17 bases. Germline V gene data show CDR1 as SNHLY and CDR2 as FYNNEI. The CDR3 covers 13 residues. The DNA for the CDR3 is TGTGCCAGCGTTAACCCCGTGGAGCCTGGCTACACCTTC. Encoded protein: CASVNPVEPGYTF.

The CDR3 protein is CASSVSILTDTQYF. The CDR3 DNA follows: TGTGCCAGTAGTGTCTCTATCCTCACAGATACGCAGTATTTT. This chain connects TRBV19 to TRBJ2-3; D is unclear. Per the germline V gene, CDR1 is LNHDA and CDR2 is SQIVND (reference sequence). The CDR3 runs 14 residues. V lost 5 bases, J lost 2 bases, and 11 bases lay in between.

The chain links TRBV6-5 to TRBJ1-1; weak D call: TRBD1 (5 bases). The length of the CDR3 is 13 residues. V was cut by 6 bases and J by 4 bases, with 12 bases left in between. CDR1 and CDR2 (germline): MNHEY, SVGAGI. The CDR3 region is CASSAGWGTEAFF. The CDR3 DNA reads as TGTGCCAGCAGCGCAGGGTGGGGCACTGAAGCTTTCTTT.

This clone was seen a handful of times. J is TRBJ1-6 and V is TRBV5-1; TRBD1 agrees at 10 bases. V shed 4 bases, J shed 7 bases, and the junction held 8 bases outside the gene matches. The length of the CDR3 is 16 residues. The germline V gene has CDR1 SGHRS and CDR2 YFSETQ. The CDR3 DNA sequence: TGCGCCAGCAGCATCGGGACAGGGGTGGGGAATTCACCCCTCCACTTT. This codes for CASSIGTGVGNSPLHF. Filled out from reference TRBV5-1 and TRBJ1-6, the complete variable domain reads KAGVTQTPRYLIKTRGQQVTLSCSPISGHRSVSWYQQTPGQGLQFLFEYFSETQRNKGNFPGRFSGRQFSNSRSEMNVSTLELGDSALYLCASSIGTGVGNSPLHFGNGTRLTVT.

The chain has TRBV7-8 and TRBJ2-3; 10 bases fit TRBD1. Trimming took 5 bases from V and 5 from J; bases not matched to a gene: 7. The CDR3 spans 15 residues. From germline, CDR1 is SGHVS and CDR2 FQNEAQ. The CDR3 sequence is CASSPRDRGGDTQYF. CDR3 nucleotide sequence: TGTGCCAGCAGCCCACGGGACAGGGGAGGAGATACGCAGTATTTT.

This clone was observed a single time. The chain carries TRBV27 and TRBJ1-1, with D perhaps matching TRBD1 (5 bases). This CDR3 spans 16 amino acids. Between the trimmed V and J ends, which lost 6 bases and 7 bases, there was a span of 24 bases. Germline values: CDR1 MNHEY, CDR2 SMNVEV (reference sequence). The chain's CDR3 is CASSPTSTVNGIEAFF. CDR3 sequence (DNA): TGTGCCAGCAGCCCAACTTCGACAGTGAATGGAATTGAAGCTTTCTTT.

This clone was observed a single time. V and J are TRBV30 and TRBJ1-1; tentatively, D is TRBD1 (5 bases). CDR1 and CDR2 from the germline V gene are GTSNPN and SVGIG (reference sequence). The CDR3 loop spans 11 amino acids. Deletions cut 5 bases from V and 10 bases from J, with 14 bases between. The CDR3 sequence: CAWARDLGAFF. In DNA, the CDR3 is TGTGCCTGGGCGAGGGACCTGGGAGCTTTCTTT.

A few counts support this clone. The chain has TRBV4-1 and TRBJ1-3; D is ambiguous. Per germline, CDR1 MGHRA and CDR2 YSYEKL. Trimming stripped 5 bases from V and 4 bases from J, with 12 bases between. This CDR3 region has 14 residues. This CDR3 reads CASSSVKEGNTIYF. CDR3 nucleotides: TGCGCCAGCAGCTCAGTCAAGGAGGGAAACACCATATATTTT.

This clone appeared a single time. This CDR3 is also generated by other DNA sequences in the sample. The V call is TRBV20-1, the J call TRBJ1-2, with D unresolved. V was pared by 2 bases and J by 4 bases, with 5 bases between. The CDR3 runs to 11 residues. Looked up from germline, CDR1 is DFQATT and CDR2 is SNEGSKA (reference sequence). As DNA, the CDR3 is TGCAGTGCTAGAATGGGCTATGGCTACACCTTC. Translated: CSARMGYGYTF.

This chain uses TRBV11-2 with TRBJ2-5; D ambiguous. This CDR3 is 13 amino acids long. Germline V gene data show CDR1 as SGHAT and CDR2 as FQNNGV. Trimming left V 1 base short and J 5 bases short, with 8 bases between. Here the CDR3 DNA reads TGTGCCAGCAGCTTAGCATCTTGGGAGACCCAGTACTTC. Translating it yields CASSLASWETQYF.

The CDR3 nucleotides are TGCAGCGTGGCCGGGACAGATTATGGCTACACCTTC. This encodes CSVAGTDYGYTF. This chain connects TRBV29-1 to TRBJ1-2; 7 bases align to TRBD1. The CDR3 has 12 amino acids. The V and J ends lost 6 bases and 5 bases, in that order; junction bases with no gene match: 6. Germline CDR1 and CDR2: SQVTM and ANQGSEA.

The gene calls are TRBV4-1 and TRBJ2-3; either TRBD1 or TRBD2 may supply D (6 bases each). Germline V CDR1 and CDR2: MGHRA, YSYEKL. The CDR3 runs to 16 residues. V was shortened by 4 bases and J by 1 base, with 15 bases between the two germline ends. For the CDR3, the DNA is TGCGCCAGCAGCCGGGAGGCAGGGGATCGCACAGATACGCAGTATTTT. It translates to CASSREAGDRTDTQYF.

The J gene is TRBJ1-2, the V gene TRBV19; D remains ambiguous. CDR1 LNHDA and CDR2 SQIVND come from the germline V gene (reference sequence). Trimming cost V 7 bases and J 6 bases, with 18 bases left between them. The CDR3 contains 14 residues. CDR3 in DNA: TGTGCCAGTAACAATGGGTGGGCAGCAGATGGCTACACCTTC. Protein: CASNNGWAADGYTF.

This clone was observed once. V is TRBV6-5 and J is TRBJ2-3, with D unclear. The V end was cut by 5 bases, the J end by 6 bases, with 9 bases between. The CDR3 length is 12 residues. CDR1 and CDR2 from the germline V gene are MNHEY and SVGAGI. CDR3 region: CASSPEGDTQYF. CDR3 sequence (DNA): TGTGCCAGCAGTCCCGAAGGGGATACGCAGTATTTT.

The chain couples TRBV10-3 to TRBJ2-1, with D possibly being TRBD1 (5 bases). CDR3 length equals 16 residues. Trimming shortened V by 2 bases and J by 5 bases, and 16 bases separated the two germline ends. The germline V gene encodes CDR1 ENHRY and CDR2 SYGVKD. CDR3 coding DNA: TGTGCCATCAGTGAGCCAGGGCGTGCGGACGACAATGAGCAGTTCTTC. Protein sequence: CAISEPGRADDNEQFF.

V and J are TRBV2 and TRBJ2-1, with 8 nucleotides matching TRBD2. CDR1 is SNHLY and CDR2 is FYNNEI in the germline V gene. Trimming removed 8 bases from V and 8 bases from J; junction bases left unmatched: 11. This CDR3 has 14 amino acids. The CDR3 loop is CASRRTSNLDEQFF. DNA of the CDR3: TGTGCCAGCCGGAGGACTAGCAATTTAGATGAGCAGTTCTTC.

The chain uses TRBV3-1 (or the pseudogene TRBV3-2) and TRBJ2-3, with D perhaps TRBD1 (5 bases). V gave up 0 bases and J gave up 4 bases, with 11 bases separating them. This CDR3 is 15 amino acids long. Germline V gives CDR1 LGHDT, CDR2 YNNKEL (reference sequence). The CDR3 reads CASSQDIGAPDTQYF. Here the CDR3 DNA reads TGTGCCAGCAGCCAAGATATAGGGGCCCCAGATACGCAGTATTTT.

CDR3 sequence: CASSPTGYGYTF. The CDR3 DNA is TGTGCCAGCAGCCCGACGGGATATGGCTACACCTTC. This chain joins TRBV11-2 and TRBJ1-2; no definite D call. Germline CDR1 is SGHAT and CDR2 is FQNNGV. The ends were cut back, 5 bases at V and 5 bases at J, with 9 bases in the middle. This CDR3 has 12 amino acids.

This chain links TRBV2 with TRBJ1-6; D gene uncertain. The CDR3 consists of 15 residues. Germline V lookup: CDR1 SNHLY, CDR2 FYNNEI. The ends were cut back, 0 bases at V and 7 bases at J, with 10 bases in the middle. The CDR3, as DNA: TGTGCCAGCAGTGAAGCGTTACCGACCAATTCACCCCTCCACTTT. It is translated as CASSEALPTNSPLHF.

The rearrangement joins TRBV9 to TRBJ1-1; D uncertain. Trimming cost V 0 bases and J 5 bases, with 17 bases left between them. This CDR3 is built from 16 residues. Germline values: CDR1 SGDLS, CDR2 YYNGEE. The DNA of the CDR3 is TGTGCCAGCAGCGTAGAGGTGGATGGTGAGGGAACTGAAGCTTTCTTT. It specifies CASSVEVDGEGTEAFF.

CDR3 amino acids: CASSVAEVNYGYTF. CDR3 in DNA: TGTGCCAGCAGCGTAGCAGAGGTTAACTATGGCTACACCTTC. The rearrangement joins TRBV9 to TRBJ1-2; no definite D call. This CDR3 is 14 amino acids long. V lost 0 bases and J 1 base, leaving 7 bases between the germline ends. The germline CDR1 and CDR2 sequences are SGDLS and YYNGEE.